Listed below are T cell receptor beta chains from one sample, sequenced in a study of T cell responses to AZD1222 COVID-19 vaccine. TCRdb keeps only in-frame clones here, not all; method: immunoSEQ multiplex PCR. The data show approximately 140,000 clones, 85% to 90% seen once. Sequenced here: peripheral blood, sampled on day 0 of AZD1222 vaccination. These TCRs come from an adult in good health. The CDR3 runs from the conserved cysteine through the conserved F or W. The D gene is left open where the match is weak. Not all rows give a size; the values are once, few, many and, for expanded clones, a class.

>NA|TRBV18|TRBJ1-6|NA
TGTGCCAGCTCACCTCCGGTGGGCGACCGAAATTCACCCCTCCACTTT
CASSPPVGDRNSPLHF
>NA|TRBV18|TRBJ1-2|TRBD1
TGTGCCAGCTCACCCACAGGGGGAGCCTATGGCTACACCTTC
CASSPTGGAYGYTF
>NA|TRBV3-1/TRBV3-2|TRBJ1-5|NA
TGTGCCAGCAGCCAAGGCGGACAGTTCAATCAGCCCCAGCATTTT
CASSQGGQFNQPQHF
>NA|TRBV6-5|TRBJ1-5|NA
TGTGCCAGCAGTTCCGGACCACCAACCTTCAATCAGCCCCAGCATTTT
CASSSGPPTFNQPQHF
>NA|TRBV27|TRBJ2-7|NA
TGTGCCAGCAGGGGGGGTTACGAGCAGTACTTC
CASRGGYEQYF
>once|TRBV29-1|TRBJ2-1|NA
TGCAGCGTTGAGAACCATGAGCAGTTCTTC
CSVENHEQFF
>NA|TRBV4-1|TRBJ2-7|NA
TGCGCCAGCAGCCACGTTAACCACCTAGGTATAAGCTACGAGCAGTACTTC
CASSHVNHLGISYEQYF
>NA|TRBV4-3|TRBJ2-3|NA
TGCGCCAGCAGCCAAGATCTGGTCAGGGCACCCTTCCTTACTAGCACAGATACGCAGTATTTT
CASSQDLVRAPFLTSTDTQYF
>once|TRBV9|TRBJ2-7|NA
TGTGCCAGCAGCGTAGGATCCACAGCGGCCCGTGGCGAGCAGTACTTC
CASSVGSTAARGEQYF
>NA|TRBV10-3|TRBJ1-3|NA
TGTGCCATCAGTGGGGCGAACAGGGCCCGAGTCAACTCTGGAAACACCATATATTTT
CAISGANRARVNSGNTIYF
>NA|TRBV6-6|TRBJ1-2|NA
TGTGCCAGCAGCTACCCGAGGACATCCTATGGCTACACCTTC
CASSYPRTSYGYTF
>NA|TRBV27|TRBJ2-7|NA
TGTGCCAGCAGTTTATCGGCGGGTACCTACGAGCAGTACTTC
CASSLSAGTYEQYF
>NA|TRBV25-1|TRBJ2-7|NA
TGTGCCAGCAGTGCGACCTACGAGCAGTACTTC
CASSATYEQYF
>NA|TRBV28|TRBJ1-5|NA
TGTGCCAGCAGGGAAGAGTATAGCAATCAGCCCCAGCATTTT
CASREEYSNQPQHF
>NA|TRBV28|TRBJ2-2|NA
TGTGCCAGCAGTTTACAGGGTGGTGGGAATATCGGGGAGCTGTTTTTT
CASSLQGGGNIGELFF
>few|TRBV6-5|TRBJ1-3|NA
TGTGCCAGCAGTCCAGGGTTCTCCGGAAACACCATATATTTT
CASSPGFSGNTIYF
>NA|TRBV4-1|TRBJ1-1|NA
TGCGCCAGCAGCCAAGGGTCGGAGGGCTCTTTT
CASSQGSEGSF
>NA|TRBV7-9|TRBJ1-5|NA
TGTGCCAGCAGCTCCTTCCGGGGGGGGATTGGTCAGCCCCAGCATTTT
CASSSFRGGIGQPQHF
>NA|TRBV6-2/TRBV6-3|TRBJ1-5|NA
TGTGCCAGCAGTTACTCGAGCAATCAGCCCCAGCATTTT
CASSYSSNQPQHF
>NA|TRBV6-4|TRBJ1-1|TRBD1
TGTGCCAGCAGGAGGGACAGAAAGTCGACTGAAGCTTTCTTT
CASRRDRKSTEAFF
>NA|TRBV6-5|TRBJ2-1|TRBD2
TGTGCCAGCAGCCAAGGGACTAGCGGATACAATGAGCAGTTCTTC
CASSQGTSGYNEQFF
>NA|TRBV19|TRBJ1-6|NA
TGTGCCAGTAGGACGGTCGCAGGACCAGGCGTGAATTCACCCCTCCACTTT
CASRTVAGPGVNSPLHF
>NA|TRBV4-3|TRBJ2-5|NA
TGCGCCAGCAGCCAAGTAATCGGGTGGGGAGAGACCCAGTACTTC
CASSQVIGWGETQYF
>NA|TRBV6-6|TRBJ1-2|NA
TGTGCCAGCAGTTACTCCGGGATGAAAGGCGGCTACACCTTC
CASSYSGMKGGYTF
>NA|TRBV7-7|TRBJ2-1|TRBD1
TGTGCCAGCAGCGCGCTCGGGACAGATAACAATGAGCAGTTCTTC
CASSALGTDNNEQFF
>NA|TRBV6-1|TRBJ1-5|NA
TGTGCCAGCAGTCGCGTCCGTCGGGGGGATCAGCCCCAGCATTTT
CASSRVRRGDQPQHF
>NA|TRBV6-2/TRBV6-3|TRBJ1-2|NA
TGTGCCAGCAGTCCCCCGGGAGGAGGTGGCTACACCTTC
CASSPPGGGGYTF
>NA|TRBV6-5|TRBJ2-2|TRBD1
TGTGCCAGCAGGAAAGGACAGGGGATCACCGGGGAGCTGTTTTTT
CASRKGQGITGELFF
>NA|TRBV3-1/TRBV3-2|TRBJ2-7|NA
TGTGCCAGCAGCCGCGGGACACTCTACGAGCAGTACTTC
CASSRGTLYEQYF
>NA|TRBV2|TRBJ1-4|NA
TGTGCCAGCAGTGAGACAGGCGGGGAAAAACTGTTTTTT
CASSETGGEKLFF
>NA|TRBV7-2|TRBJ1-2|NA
TGTGCCAGCAGCTTAGCCGGGGGGCGCCTGCTAAGCTACACCTTC
CASSLAGGRLLSYTF
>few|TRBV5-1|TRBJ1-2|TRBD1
TGCGCCAGCAGCCAAGGGACAGCTAACTATGGCTACACCTTC
CASSQGTANYGYTF
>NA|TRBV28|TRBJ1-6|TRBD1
TGTGCCAGCAGTTTACCGGGACAGCCTAATTCACCCCTCCACTTT
CASSLPGQPNSPLHF
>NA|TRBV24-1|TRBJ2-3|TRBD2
TGTGCCACCAGTGGGCTAGCGGGAGAGGATACGCAGTATTTT
CATSGLAGEDTQYF
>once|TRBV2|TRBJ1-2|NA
TGTGCCAGCAGTGATGGGCAGCTCTTTTCCCATGGCTACACCTTC
CASSDGQLFSHGYTF